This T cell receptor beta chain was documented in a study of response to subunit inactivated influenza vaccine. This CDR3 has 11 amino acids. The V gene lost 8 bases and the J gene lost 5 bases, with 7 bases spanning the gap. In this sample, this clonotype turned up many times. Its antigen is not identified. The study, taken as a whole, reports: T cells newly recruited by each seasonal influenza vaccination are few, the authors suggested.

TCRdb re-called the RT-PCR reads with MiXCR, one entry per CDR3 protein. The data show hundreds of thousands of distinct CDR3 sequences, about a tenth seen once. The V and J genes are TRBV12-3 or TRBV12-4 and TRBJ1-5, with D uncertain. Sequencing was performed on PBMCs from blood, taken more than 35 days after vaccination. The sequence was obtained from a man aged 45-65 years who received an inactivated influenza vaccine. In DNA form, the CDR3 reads TGTGCCAGCGGTAATTATCAGCCCCAGCATTTT. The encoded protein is CASGNYQPQHF.